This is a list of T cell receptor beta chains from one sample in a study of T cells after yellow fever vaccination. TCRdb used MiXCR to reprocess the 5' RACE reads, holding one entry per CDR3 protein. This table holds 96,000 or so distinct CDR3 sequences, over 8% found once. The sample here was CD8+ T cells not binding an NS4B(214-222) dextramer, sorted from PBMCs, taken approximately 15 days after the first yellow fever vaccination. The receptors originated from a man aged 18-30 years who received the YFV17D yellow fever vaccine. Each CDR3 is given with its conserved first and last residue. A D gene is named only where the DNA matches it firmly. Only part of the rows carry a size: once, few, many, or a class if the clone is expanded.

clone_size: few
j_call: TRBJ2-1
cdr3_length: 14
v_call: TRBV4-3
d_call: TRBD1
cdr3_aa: CASSQEGQGDEQFF
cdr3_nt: TGCGCCAGCAGCCAGGAGGGACAGGGGGATGAGCAGTTCTTC

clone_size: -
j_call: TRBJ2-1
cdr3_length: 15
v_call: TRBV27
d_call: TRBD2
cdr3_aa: CASSFIAGGTNEQFF
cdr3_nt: TGTGCCAGCAGTTTCATAGCGGGGGGAACCAATGAGCAGTTCTTC

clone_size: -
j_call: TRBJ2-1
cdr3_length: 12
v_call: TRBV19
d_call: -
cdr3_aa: CASTRTGHEQFF
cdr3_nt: TGTGCCAGTACCCGGACTGGTCATGAGCAGTTCTTC

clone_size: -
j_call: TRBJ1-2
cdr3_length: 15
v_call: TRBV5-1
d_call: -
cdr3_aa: CASSLIFGSPDGYTF
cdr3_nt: TGCGCCAGCAGCTTGATCTTTGGCAGCCCAGATGGCTACACCTTC

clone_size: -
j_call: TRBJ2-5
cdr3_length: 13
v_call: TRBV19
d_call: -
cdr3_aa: CASSIVVEETQYF
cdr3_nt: TGTGCCAGTAGTATAGTCGTAGAAGAGACCCAGTACTTC

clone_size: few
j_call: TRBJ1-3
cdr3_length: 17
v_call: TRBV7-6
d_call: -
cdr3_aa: CASSLGQRHRSGNTIYF
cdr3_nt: TGTGCCAGCAGCCTTGGGCAGAGACACCGCTCTGGAAACACCATATATTTT

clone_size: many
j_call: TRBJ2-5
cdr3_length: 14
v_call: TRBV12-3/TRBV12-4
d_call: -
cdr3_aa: CASSPGTPAGTQYF
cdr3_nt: TGTGCCAGCAGTCCCGGGACACCAGCCGGGACCCAGTACTTC

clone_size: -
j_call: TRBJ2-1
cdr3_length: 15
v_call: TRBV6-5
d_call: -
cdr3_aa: CASSYSEWSYNEQFF
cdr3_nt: TGTGCCAGCAGTTACTCGGAATGGTCCTACAATGAGCAGTTCTTC

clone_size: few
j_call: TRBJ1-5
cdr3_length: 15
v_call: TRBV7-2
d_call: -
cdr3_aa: CASSLGVSSNQPQHF
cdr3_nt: TGTGCCAGCAGCTTAGGCGTAAGTAGCAATCAGCCCCAGCATTTT

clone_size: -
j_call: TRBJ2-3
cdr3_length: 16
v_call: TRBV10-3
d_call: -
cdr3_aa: CAISAPRRGSTDTQYF
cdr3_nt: TGTGCCATCAGTGCACCGCGGCGGGGTAGCACAGATACGCAGTATTTT

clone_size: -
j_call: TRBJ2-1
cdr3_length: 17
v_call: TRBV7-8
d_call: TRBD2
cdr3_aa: CASSPLVSGGPGNEQFF
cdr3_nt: TGTGCCAGCAGCCCTCTCGTTAGCGGGGGGCCGGGGAATGAGCAGTTCTTC

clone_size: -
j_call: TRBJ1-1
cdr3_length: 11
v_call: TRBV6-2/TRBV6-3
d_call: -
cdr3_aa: CASSPAYEAFF
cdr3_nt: TGTGCCAGCAGCCCCGCCTACGAAGCTTTCTTT

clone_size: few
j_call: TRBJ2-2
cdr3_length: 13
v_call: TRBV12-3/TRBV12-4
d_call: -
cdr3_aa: CASSFGGGGELFF
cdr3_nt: TGTGCCAGCAGTTTCGGCGGTGGCGGGGAGCTGTTTTTT

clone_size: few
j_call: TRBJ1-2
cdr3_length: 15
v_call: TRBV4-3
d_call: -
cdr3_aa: CASSQDQGVNYGYTF
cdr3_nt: TGCGCCAGCAGCCAAGATCAAGGGGTGAACTATGGCTACACCTTC

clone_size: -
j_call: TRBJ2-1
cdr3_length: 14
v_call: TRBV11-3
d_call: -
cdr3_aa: CASSPPGLSNEQFF
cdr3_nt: TGTGCCAGCAGCCCCCCCGGTCTTTCCAATGAGCAGTTCTTC

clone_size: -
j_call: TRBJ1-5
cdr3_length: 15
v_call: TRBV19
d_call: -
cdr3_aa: CASSITDGGNQPQHF
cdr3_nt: TGTGCCAGTAGTATAACAGATGGCGGCAATCAGCCCCAGCATTTT

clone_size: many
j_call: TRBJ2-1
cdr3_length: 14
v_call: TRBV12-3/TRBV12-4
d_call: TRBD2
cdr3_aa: CASRSSGPLDEQFF
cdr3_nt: TGTGCCAGCAGGTCTAGCGGACCTCTCGATGAGCAGTTCTTC

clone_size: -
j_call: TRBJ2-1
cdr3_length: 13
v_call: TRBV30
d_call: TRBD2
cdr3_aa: CAWVAGVFNEQFF
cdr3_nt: TGTGCCTGGGTAGCGGGGGTCTTCAATGAGCAGTTCTTC

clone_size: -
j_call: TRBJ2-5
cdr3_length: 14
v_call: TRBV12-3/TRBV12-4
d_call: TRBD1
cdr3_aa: CATQFRDRVETQYF
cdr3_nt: TGTGCCACCCAGTTTAGAGACAGGGTAGAGACCCAGTACTTC

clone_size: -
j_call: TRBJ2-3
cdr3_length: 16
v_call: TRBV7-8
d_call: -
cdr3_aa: CASDLRGPGSTDTQYF
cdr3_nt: TGTGCCAGCGACCTCCGGGGACCGGGGAGCACAGATACGCAGTATTTT

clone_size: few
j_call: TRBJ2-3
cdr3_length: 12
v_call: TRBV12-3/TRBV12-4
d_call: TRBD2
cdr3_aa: CATLFSGDAQYF
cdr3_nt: TGTGCCACCTTGTTTAGCGGGGATGCGCAGTATTTT

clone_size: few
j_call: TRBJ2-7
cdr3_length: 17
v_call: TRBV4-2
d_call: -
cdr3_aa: CASSQSPHTAAPYEQYF
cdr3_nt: TGTGCCAGCAGCCAATCCCCCCACACGGCGGCCCCCTACGAGCAGTACTTC

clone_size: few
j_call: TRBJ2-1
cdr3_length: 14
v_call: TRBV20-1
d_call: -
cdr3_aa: CSARNKASEVGQFF
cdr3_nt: TGCAGTGCTAGAAATAAGGCCTCCGAGGTGGGGCAGTTCTTC

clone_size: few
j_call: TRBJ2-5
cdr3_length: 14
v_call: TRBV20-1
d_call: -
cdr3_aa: CSAPDYTAQETQYF
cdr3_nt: TGCAGTGCCCCGGACTACACCGCCCAAGAGACCCAGTACTTC

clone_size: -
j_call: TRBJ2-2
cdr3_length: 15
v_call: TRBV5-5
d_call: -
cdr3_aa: CASSFWAGDAGELFF
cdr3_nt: TGTGCCAGCAGCTTTTGGGCAGGGGATGCCGGGGAGCTGTTTTTT

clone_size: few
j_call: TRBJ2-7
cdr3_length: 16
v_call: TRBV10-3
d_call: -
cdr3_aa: CAISSPLSKISYEQYF
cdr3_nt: TGTGCCATCAGCTCCCCGTTGTCAAAGATAAGCTACGAGCAGTACTTC

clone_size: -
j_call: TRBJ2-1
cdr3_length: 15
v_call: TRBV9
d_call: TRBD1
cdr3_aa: CASSGTGEAYNEQFF
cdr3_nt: TGTGCCAGCAGCGGGACAGGGGAGGCCTACAATGAGCAGTTCTTC

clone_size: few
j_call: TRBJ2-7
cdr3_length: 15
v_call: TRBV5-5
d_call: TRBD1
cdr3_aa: CASSLRQGSNYEQYF
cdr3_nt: TGTGCCAGCAGCTTAAGACAGGGGTCCAACTACGAGCAGTACTTC

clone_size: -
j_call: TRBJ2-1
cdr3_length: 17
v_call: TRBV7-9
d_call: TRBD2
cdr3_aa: CASSSQTSGGFYNEQFF
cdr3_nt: TGTGCCAGCAGCTCCCAGACTAGCGGGGGCTTCTACAATGAGCAGTTCTTC

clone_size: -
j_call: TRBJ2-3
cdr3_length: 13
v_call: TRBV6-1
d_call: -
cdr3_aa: CATGLISTDTQYF
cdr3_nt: TGTGCCACCGGACTGATCAGCACAGATACGCAGTATTTT

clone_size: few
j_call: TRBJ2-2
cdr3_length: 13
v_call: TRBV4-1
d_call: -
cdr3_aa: CASSRTAGGELFF
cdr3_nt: TGCGCCAGCAGCCGCACTGCGGGCGGGGAGCTGTTTTTT

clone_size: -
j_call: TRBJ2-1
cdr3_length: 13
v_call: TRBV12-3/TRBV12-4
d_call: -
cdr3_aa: CASSDSSYNEQFF
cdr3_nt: TGTGCCAGCTCGGACAGCTCCTACAATGAGCAGTTCTTC

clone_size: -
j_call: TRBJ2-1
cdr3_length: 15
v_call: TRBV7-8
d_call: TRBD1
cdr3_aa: CASSLVDRAHNEQFF
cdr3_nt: TGTGCCAGCAGCTTAGTGGACAGGGCCCACAATGAGCAGTTCTTC

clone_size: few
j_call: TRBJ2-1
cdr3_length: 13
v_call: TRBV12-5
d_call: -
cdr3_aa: CASGFGGANEQFF
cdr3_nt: TGTGCTAGTGGTTTCGGAGGGGCGAATGAGCAGTTCTTC

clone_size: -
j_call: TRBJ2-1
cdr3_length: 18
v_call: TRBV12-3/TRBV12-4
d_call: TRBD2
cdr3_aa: CASSPGTSGLGGYNEQFF
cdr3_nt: TGTGCCAGCAGCCCCGGGACTAGCGGGCTGGGAGGCTACAATGAGCAGTTCTTC

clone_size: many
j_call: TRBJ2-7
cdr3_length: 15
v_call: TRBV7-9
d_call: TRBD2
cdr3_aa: CASSHPDAGDHEQYF
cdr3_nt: TGTGCCAGCAGCCACCCTGACGCGGGGGACCACGAGCAGTACTTC

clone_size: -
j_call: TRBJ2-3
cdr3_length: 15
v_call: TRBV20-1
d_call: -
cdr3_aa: CSASRDAWVADTQYF
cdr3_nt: TGCAGTGCTAGTCGAGACGCTTGGGTGGCGGATACGCAGTATTTT

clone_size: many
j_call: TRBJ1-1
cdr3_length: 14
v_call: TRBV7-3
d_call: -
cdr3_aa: CASSLKLGGHEAFF
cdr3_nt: TGTGCCAGCAGCTTAAAGTTGGGGGGCCATGAAGCTTTCTTT

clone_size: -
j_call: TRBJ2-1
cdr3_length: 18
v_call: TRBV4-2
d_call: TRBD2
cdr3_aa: CASSQGSSGGYAYNEQFF
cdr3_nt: TGTGCCAGCAGCCAAGGGTCGAGCGGGGGGTACGCCTACAATGAGCAGTTCTTC

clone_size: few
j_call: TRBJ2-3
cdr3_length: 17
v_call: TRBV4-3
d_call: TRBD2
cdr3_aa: CASSQDIIAGDTDTQYF
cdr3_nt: TGCGCCAGCAGCCAAGATATAATAGCGGGGGACACAGATACGCAGTATTTT

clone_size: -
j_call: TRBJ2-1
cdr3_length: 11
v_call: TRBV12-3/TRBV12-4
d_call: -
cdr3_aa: CASTSSNEQFF
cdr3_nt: TGTGCCAGCACCTCTTCCAATGAGCAGTTCTTC

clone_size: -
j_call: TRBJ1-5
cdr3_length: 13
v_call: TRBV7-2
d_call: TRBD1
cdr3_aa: CASSSQGNQPQHF
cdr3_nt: TGTGCCAGCAGCTCACAGGGGAATCAGCCCCAGCATTTT

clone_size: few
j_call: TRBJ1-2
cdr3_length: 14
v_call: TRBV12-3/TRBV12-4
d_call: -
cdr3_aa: CASSPGRENYGYTF
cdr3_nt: TGTGCCAGCAGTCCGGGACGGGAAAACTATGGCTACACCTTC

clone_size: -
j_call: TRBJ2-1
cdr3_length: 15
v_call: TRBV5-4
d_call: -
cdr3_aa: CASSTDVNSYNEQFF
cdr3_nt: TGTGCCAGCAGCACGGACGTCAACTCCTACAATGAGCAGTTCTTC

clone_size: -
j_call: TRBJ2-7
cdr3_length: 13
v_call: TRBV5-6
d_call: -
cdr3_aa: CASSAGQSYEQYF
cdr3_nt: TGTGCCAGCAGTGCCGGACAGAGCTACGAGCAGTACTTC

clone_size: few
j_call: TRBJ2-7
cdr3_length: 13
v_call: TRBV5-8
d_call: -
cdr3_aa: CASSLPILGVQYF
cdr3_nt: TGTGCCAGCAGCTTGCCTATCTTGGGAGTGCAGTACTTC

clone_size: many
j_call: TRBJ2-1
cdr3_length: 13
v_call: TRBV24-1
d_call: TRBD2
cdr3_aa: CAVQAGTYNEQFF
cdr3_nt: TGTGCCGTCCAAGCGGGGACCTACAATGAGCAGTTCTTC

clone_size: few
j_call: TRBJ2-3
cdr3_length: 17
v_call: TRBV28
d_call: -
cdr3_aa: CASSSPTKGGGADTQYF
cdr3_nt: TGTGCCAGCAGTTCCCCCACGAAAGGGGGAGGGGCAGATACGCAGTATTTT

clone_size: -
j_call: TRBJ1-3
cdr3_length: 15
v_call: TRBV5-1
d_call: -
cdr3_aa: CASRAGDYSGNTIYF
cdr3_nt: TGCGCCAGCAGGGCCGGAGACTACTCTGGAAACACCATATATTTT

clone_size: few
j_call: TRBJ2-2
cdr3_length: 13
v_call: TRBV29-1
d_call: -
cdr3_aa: CSAAPGNTGELFF
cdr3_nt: TGCAGCGCCGCCCCGGGGAACACCGGGGAGCTGTTTTTT

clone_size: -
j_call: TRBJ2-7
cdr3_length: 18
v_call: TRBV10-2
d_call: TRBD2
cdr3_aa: CASSPVPGLAGDPGEQYF
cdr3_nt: TGCGCCAGCAGCCCCGTCCCGGGACTAGCGGGGGACCCTGGAGAGCAGTACTTC

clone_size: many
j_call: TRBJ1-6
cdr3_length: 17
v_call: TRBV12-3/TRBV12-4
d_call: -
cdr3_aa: CASRHQIQPSYNSPLHF
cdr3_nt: TGTGCCTCTAGACACCAAATACAACCCTCCTATAATTCACCCCTCCACTTT

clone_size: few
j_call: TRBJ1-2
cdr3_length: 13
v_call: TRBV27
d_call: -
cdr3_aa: CASSSSGPYGYTF
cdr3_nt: TGTGCCAGCAGTTCGTCGGGCCCCTATGGCTACACCTTC

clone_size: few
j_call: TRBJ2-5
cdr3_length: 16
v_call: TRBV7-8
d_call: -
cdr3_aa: CASSLLGAAPGETQYF
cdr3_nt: TGTGCCAGCAGCTTACTGGGAGCGGCCCCCGGAGAGACCCAGTACTTC

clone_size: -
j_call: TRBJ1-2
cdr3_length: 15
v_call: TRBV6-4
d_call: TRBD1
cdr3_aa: CASSDGTGKNYGYTF
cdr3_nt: TGTGCCAGCAGTGACGGGACAGGGAAAAACTATGGCTACACCTTC

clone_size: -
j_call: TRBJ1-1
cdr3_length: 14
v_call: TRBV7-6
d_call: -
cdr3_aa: CASSLWAENTEAFF
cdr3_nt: TGTGCCAGCAGCTTATGGGCAGAGAACACTGAAGCTTTCTTT

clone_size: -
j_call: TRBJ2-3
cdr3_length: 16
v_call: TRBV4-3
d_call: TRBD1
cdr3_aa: CASSHETGGSTDTQYF
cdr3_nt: TGCGCCAGCAGCCATGAGACAGGGGGGAGCACAGATACGCAGTATTTT

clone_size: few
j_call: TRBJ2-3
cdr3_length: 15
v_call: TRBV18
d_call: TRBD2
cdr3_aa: CASSTRPSGTDTQYF
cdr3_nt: TGTGCCAGCTCCACCAGGCCTAGCGGGACAGATACGCAGTATTTT